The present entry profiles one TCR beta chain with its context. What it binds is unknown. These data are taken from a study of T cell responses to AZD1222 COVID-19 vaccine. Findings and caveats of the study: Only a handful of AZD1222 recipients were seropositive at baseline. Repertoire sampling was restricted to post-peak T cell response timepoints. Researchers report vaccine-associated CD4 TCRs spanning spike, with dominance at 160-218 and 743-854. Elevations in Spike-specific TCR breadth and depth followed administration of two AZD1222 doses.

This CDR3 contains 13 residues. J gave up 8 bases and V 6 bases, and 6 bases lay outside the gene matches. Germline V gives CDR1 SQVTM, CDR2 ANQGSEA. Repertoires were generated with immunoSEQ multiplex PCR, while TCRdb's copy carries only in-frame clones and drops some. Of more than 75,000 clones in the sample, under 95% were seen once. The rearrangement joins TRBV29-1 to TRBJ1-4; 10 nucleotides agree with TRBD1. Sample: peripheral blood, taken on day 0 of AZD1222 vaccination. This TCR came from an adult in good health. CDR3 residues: CSVRQGAGEKLFF. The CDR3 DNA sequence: TGCAGCGTCCGACAGGGGGCGGGAGAAAAACTGTTTTTT.